This entry describes one TCR beta chain. What it binds is unknown. At one end, the junction sequence differs from germline, possibly due to a read error. This entry belongs to a study of blood T cells in healthy people across ages. Study-wide points: Both higher diversity and more naive CD4+ cells marked long-lived donors when set against aged donors.

A sample-barcoded 5' primer and a J-beta primer mix were used in a second PCR of roughly 7 to 11 cycles. TCRdb reanalysed the 5' RACE reads using MiXCR and keeps one entry per CDR3 protein. The table shows approximately 810,000 distinct CDR3 sequences, with 35% to 40% occurring only once. The receptor was derived from a man younger than 35 in good health. Sample: blood.

This CDR3 reads CTISVRDSKTNYGYTF. For the CDR3, the DNA is TGTACCATCAGTGTAAGGGACAGCAAAACTAACTATGGCTACACCTTC. V is TRBV10-3 and J is TRBJ1-2; 7 positions match TRBD1. Germline values: CDR1 ENHRY, CDR2 SYGVKD. The CDR3 is 16 amino acids.